This T cell receptor beta chain was sequenced during a study of immune evolution from preneoplasia to lung adenocarcinoma. Study-wide context: HLA loss of heterozygosity: 7% AIS, about 15% MIA, about 31% ADC, none AAH.

Method: immunoSEQ multiplex PCR; TCRdb's copy keeps in-frame clones and lacks some. The table has 35,000 to 40,000 clones, roughly four fifths seen once. CDR1 is SQVTM and CDR2 is ANQGSEA in the germline V gene. CDR3 length equals 14 residues. Losses at the gene ends were 5 bases for V and 6 bases for J; bases not matched to a gene: 12. Sequenced input: FFPE invasive lung adenocarcinoma tissue. The genes are TRBV29-1 and TRBJ1-1; 7 bases line up with TRBD1. The receptor comes from a person between 55 and 69 years old with lung adenocarcinoma. As DNA, the CDR3 is TGCAGCGTTTCAGAGACAGGGTGGGATTCTGAAGCTTTCTTT. Encoded protein: CSVSETGWDSEAFF.